Ten or more counts support the clone carrying this T cell receptor (beta chain). Its antigen is not identified. V gave up 4 bases and J gave up 1 base, with 13 bases separating them. The germline V gene has CDR1 LGHDT and CDR2 YNNKEL (reference sequence). The CDR3 runs 15 residues. In the original processing: A per-sample median of approximately 87,000 TCRs was observed, with counts ranging from roughly 23,224 to 700,000. TCRdb recomputed calls from the RACE reads with MiXCR, one row per CDR3 protein. These V and J calls originate from TCRdb's pipeline instead of the authors' own analysis. The sample carries some 350,000 distinct CDR3 sequences, 5.5% to 8% recorded once. Specified time point: patch test 1, 2 weeks after DPC sensitization. As to treatment: therapeutic diphenylcyclopropenone sensitization with weekly scalp DPC. Every patch test was put on after a blood sample was taken. This record belongs to a study of human T cells and chemical hapten exposure. Study-wide findings and caveats: TCRs above 1 in 1000 frequency did not change with DPC sensitization. Controls had significantly fewer large CDR3 similarity clusters than were formed by expanded TCRs.

The sequence derives from a woman younger than 30 with alopecia areata. Some clones in this sample may be carry-over from other donors' samples. This chain connects TRBV3-1 to TRBJ1-1; D not resolved. The specimen comprised whole blood, sampled in connection with sensitization to the hapten diphenylcyclopropenone (DPC). This CDR3 reads CASSPQSHRNTEAFF. CDR3 coding DNA: TGTGCCAGCAGCCCCCAGAGTCACCGGAACACTGAAGCTTTCTTT.